These 30 T cell receptor beta chains were all obtained from the same sample, sequenced in a study of T cell changes during pregnancy in multiple sclerosis. The repertoire was sequenced with immunoSEQ multiplex PCR; TCRdb's copy has only in-frame clones and lacks some. The repertoire holds fewer than 85,000 clones, with approximately 94% as singletons. Here the sequenced sample was peripheral blood, taken after pregnancy. The receptors shown here come from a female donor in good health, enrolled as a control in a pregnancy study.

This chain uses TRBV5-8 with TRBJ1-1, with TRBD1 identical over 7 bases. J gave up 6 bases and V 3 bases, and 8 bases lay outside the gene matches. From germline, CDR1 is SGHTS and CDR2 YDEGEE. The CDR3 spans 14 residues. The chain's CDR3 is CASSWTQGSAEAFF. In nucleotides, the CDR3 is TGTGCCAGCAGCTGGACACAGGGGTCGGCTGAAGCTTTCTTT. Filled out from reference TRBV5-8 and TRBJ1-1, the complete variable domain reads EAGVTQSPTHLIKTRGQQATLRCSPISGHTSVYWYQQALGLGLQFLLWYDEGEERNRGNFPPRFSGRQFPNYSSELNVNALELEDSALYLCASSWTQGSAEAFFGQGTRLTVV.

J is TRBJ1-5 and V is TRBV30, with D maybe TRBD1 (6 bases). Trimming took 2 bases from V and 0 from J, leaving 11 bases between them. The CDR3 runs to 15 residues. CDR1 and CDR2 (germline): GTSNPN, SVGIG (reference sequence). The DNA of the CDR3 is TGTGCCTGGAGTCGGGGGGCCTATAGCAATCAGCCCCAGCATTTT. Translating it yields CAWSRGAYSNQPQHF.

In DNA, the CDR3 is TGTGCCAGCAGTTATCAAGACAGGGGGCGGCACGAGCAGTACTTC. Translated, it gives CASSYQDRGRHEQYF. This chain connects TRBV6-6 to TRBJ2-7; TRBD1 matches at 10 bases. V was pared by 3 bases and J by 5 bases, with 7 bases of the junction left unmatched. This CDR3 contains 15 residues. Germline V gene sequence: CDR1 MNHNY, CDR2 SVGAGI (reference sequence).

This chain uses TRBV30 with TRBJ1-2, with 7 nucleotides matching TRBD1. The CDR3 covers 12 residues. Trimming removed 4 bases from V and 2 bases from J; junction bases left unmatched: 1. CDR1 is GTSNPN, CDR2 SVGIG, per germline (reference sequence). CDR3 residues: CAWTGGNYGYTF. The CDR3 DNA is TGTGCCTGGACAGGGGGAAACTATGGCTACACCTTC.

This rearrangement joins TRBV4-3 to TRBJ2-1; maybe TRBD1 (5 bases). The germline CDR1 and CDR2 sequences are LGHNA and YSLEER. The CDR3 contains 14 residues. V lost 0 bases and J 6 bases, leaving 9 bases between the germline ends. CDR3 nucleotide sequence: TGCGCCAGCAGCCAAGATGTCAGGGTCAATGAGCAGTTCTTC. Translated: CASSQDVRVNEQFF.

V gene TRBV9 combines with J gene TRBJ2-7; the match to TRBD2 covers 7 bases. Germline V gene lookup returns CDR1 SGDLS and CDR2 YYNGEE. The ends lost 4 bases at V and 0 bases at J; junction bases unmatched: 16. CDR3 length: 18 amino acids. DNA of the CDR3: TGTGCCAGCAGCCCCGCTGGGGATGGAGCGGGACCCTCCTACGAGCAGTACTTC. Translating it yields CASSPAGDGAGPSYEQYF.

The chain carries TRBV5-1 and TRBJ2-3; the match to TRBD2 covers 7 bases. This CDR3 region has 15 residues. V shed 6 bases and J 4 bases; nucleotides not matched to a gene: 11. The germline gives CDR1 SGHRS, CDR2 YFSETQ. For the CDR3, the DNA is TGCGCCAGCACCCAAACAGCGGGGAGGGCAGATACGCAGTATTTT. Translated: CASTQTAGRADTQYF.

The chain carries TRBV28 and TRBJ1-4; no clear D gene. Trimming shortened V by 3 bases and J by 7 bases, and 9 bases separated the two germline ends. Germline V lookup: CDR1 MDHEN, CDR2 SYDVKM. The CDR3 spans 13 residues. The CDR3 DNA is TGTGCCAGCAGTTTCCCTGGGAGTGAAAAACTGTTTTTT. This translates into CASSFPGSEKLFF.

This chain uses TRBV7-9 with TRBJ2-7; TRBD2 matches at 8 bases. The V gene's germline CDR1 is SEHNR and CDR2 FQNEAQ (reference sequence). J lost 3 bases, V lost 6 bases, and 7 bases had no gene match. The CDR3 spans 14 residues. The chain's CDR3 is CASSTSGRNYEQYF. The DNA of the CDR3 is TGTGCCAGCAGTACGAGCGGGAGAAACTACGAGCAGTACTTC.

J is TRBJ1-1 and V is TRBV27, with D possibly matching TRBD1 (5 bases). V was clipped by 8 bases and J by 5 bases, with 18 bases between them. The CDR3 extends over 14 amino acids. The germline V gene encodes CDR1 MNHEY and CDR2 SMNVEV (reference sequence). Written as DNA, the CDR3 is TGTGCCAGCTCCCACAAGGGAGGGGTTACTGAAGCTTTCTTT. The encoded protein is CASSHKGGVTEAFF.

The V call is TRBV23-1, the J call TRBJ1-4, with D maybe TRBD1 (5 bases). TRBV23-1 is identified as an open reading frame with a role that is uncertain. This CDR3 contains 17 residues. V was pared by 3 bases and J by 6 bases, with 20 bases between. The CDR3 loop is CASSHLQGAGLYEKLFF. The DNA of the CDR3 is TGCGCCAGCAGTCATCTCCAGGGCGCAGGGCTTTATGAAAAACTGTTTTTT.

The chain employs TRBV2 and TRBJ2-1; 8 nucleotides match TRBD2. V lost 2 bases, J lost 4 bases, and 4 bases stayed unmatched. The CDR3 length is 15 residues. Germline V gives CDR1 SNHLY, CDR2 FYNNEI. The CDR3 region is CASSERGGRYNEQFF. CDR3 nucleotide sequence: TGTGCCAGCAGTGAACGGGGCGGGAGGTACAATGAGCAGTTCTTC.

The chain has TRBV28 and TRBJ2-7; TRBD2 matches 12 bases. The CDR3 consists of 15 residues. V trimming: 5 bases; J trimming: 4 bases; junction bases outside the gene matches: 6. CDR1 is MDHEN, CDR2 SYDVKM, per germline. The CDR3 here is CASSLLAGGGYEQYF. The CDR3 region has the DNA TGTGCCAGCAGTCTCCTAGCGGGAGGGGGGTACGAGCAGTACTTC. Looking up the rest from reference TRBV28 and TRBJ2-7 gives the full variable domain: DVKVTQSSRYLVKRTGEKVFLECVQDMDHENMFWYRQDPGLGLRLIYFSYDVKMKEKGDIPEGYSVSREKKERFSLILESASTNQTSMYLCASSLLAGGGYEQYFGPGTRLTVT.

The gene calls are TRBV5-1 and TRBJ2-5; perhaps TRBD2 as D (6 bases). V shed 3 bases and J shed 4 bases, with 10 bases lying between them. The CDR3 has 13 residues. Per germline, CDR1 SGHRS and CDR2 YFSETQ. The CDR3 sequence is CASSSVGGETQYF. DNA of the CDR3: TGCGCCAGCAGCTCAGTGGGGGGAGAGACCCAGTACTTC.

This rearrangement joins TRBV28 to TRBJ2-5; 9 nucleotides line up with TRBD1. Per germline, CDR1 MDHEN and CDR2 SYDVKM. CDR3 size: 17 residues. The V segment lost 5 bases and the J segment 2 bases; nucleotides outside the gene matches: 12. The CDR3 here is CASSPYPGTGSQETQYF. DNA of the CDR3: TGTGCCAGCAGTCCCTATCCCGGGACAGGGTCGCAAGAGACCCAGTACTTC.

The chain has TRBV28 and TRBJ2-6, with no clear D. The CDR3 totals 15 residues. The germline gives CDR1 MDHEN, CDR2 SYDVKM. The V and J ends lost 2 bases and 0 bases respectively, with 5 bases between them. As DNA, the CDR3 is TGTGCCAGCAGTTTAAGCCTCTCTGGGGCCAACGTCCTGACTTTC. It specifies CASSLSLSGANVLTF. Complete variable domain (other parts from reference TRBV28 and TRBJ2-6): DVKVTQSSRYLVKRTGEKVFLECVQDMDHENMFWYRQDPGLGLRLIYFSYDVKMKEKGDIPEGYSVSREKKERFSLILESASTNQTSMYLCASSLSLSGANVLTFGAGSRLTVL.

This sequence joins TRBV6-5 and TRBJ2-5; maybe TRBD2 (6 bases). The V gene's germline CDR1 is MNHEY and CDR2 SVGAGI. This CDR3 spans 14 amino acids. V was clipped by 4 bases and J by 2 bases, with 11 bases between them. As DNA, the CDR3 is TGTGCCAGCAGTTTGGGACTGCAGCAAGAGACCCAGTACTTC. The encoded protein is CASSLGLQQETQYF.

This sequence joins TRBV30 and TRBJ2-3; D may be TRBD1 (6 bases). The CDR3 is made up of 15 amino acids. CDR1 is GTSNPN and CDR2 is SVGIG in the germline V gene (reference sequence). The V end was cut by 3 bases, the J end by 2 bases, with 15 bases between. CDR3 sequence reads: CAWSGRRGPTDTQYF. In DNA, the CDR3 is TGTGCCTGGAGCGGTCGCAGGGGCCCCACAGATACGCAGTATTTT.

CDR3 in DNA: TGTGCCAGCAGTGAGGGGGGGACGTTGTACAATGAGCAGTTCTTC. This sequence encodes CASSEGGTLYNEQFF. V is TRBV2 and J is TRBJ2-1; 7 bases fit TRBD2. CDR3 size: 15 residues. CDR1 is SNHLY, CDR2 FYNNEI, per germline. Trimming cost V 3 bases and J 4 bases; bases outside gene matches: 6.

This sequence joins TRBV30 and TRBJ2-5; TRBD2 aligns across 7 bases. From germline, CDR1 is GTSNPN and CDR2 SVGIG (reference sequence). This CDR3 is built from 15 residues. With V trimmed by 0 bases and J by 0 bases, 4 bases remained unmatched. The CDR3 loop is CAWSVRGEYQETQYF. In DNA, the CDR3 is TGTGCCTGGAGTGTACGGGGGGAATACCAAGAGACCCAGTACTTC.

The chain is built from TRBV2 and TRBJ2-7; D perhaps matches TRBD1 (5 bases). Germline V gene sequence: CDR1 SNHLY, CDR2 FYNNEI. V dropped 7 bases and J dropped 3 bases, with 13 bases sitting between them. The CDR3 covers 13 residues. For the CDR3, the DNA is TGTGCCAGCACAGAAAGGGGATACTACGAGCAGTACTTC. Its protein is CASTERGYYEQYF. The full variable domain, its missing parts supplied by reference TRBV2 and TRBJ2-7, is EPEVTQTPSHQVTQMGQEVILRCVPISNHLYFYWYRQILGQKVEFLVSFYNNEISEKSEIFDDQFSVERPDGSNFTLKIRSTKLEDSAMYFCASTERGYYEQYFGPGTRLTVT.

The V and J genes are TRBV9 and TRBJ1-2, with 10 positions matching TRBD1. Germline V CDR1 and CDR2: SGDLS, YYNGEE. V lost 2 bases, J lost 5 bases, and 9 bases stayed unmatched. This CDR3 has 16 amino acids. CDR3 DNA: TGTGCCAGCAGCGTCTCCTGGGACAGGGGTGGGTATGGCTACACCTTC. Encoded protein: CASSVSWDRGGYGYTF.

The gene calls are TRBV6-6 and TRBJ2-2; 7 nucleotides align to TRBD2. The CDR3 is 15 residues long. Germline assignment: CDR1 MNHNY and CDR2 SVGAGI (reference sequence). V shed 2 bases, J shed 5 bases, and the junction held 5 bases outside the gene matches. The CDR3 nucleotides are TGTGCCAGCAGTTACCTTGGCGGGAGAACCGGGGAGCTGTTTTTT. Translation: CASSYLGGRTGELFF.

The V gene is TRBV6-5, the J gene TRBJ1-4; D unclear. CDR3 length equals 14 residues. V lost 4 bases to trimming and J lost 4 bases, with 10 bases between them. Germline values: CDR1 MNHEY, CDR2 SVGAGI. In nucleotides, the CDR3 is TGTGCCAGCAGTTCCCCTAGAGTTAATGAAAAACTGTTTTTT. It translates to CASSSPRVNEKLFF.

The V gene is TRBV19, the J gene TRBJ2-6; possible D gene TRBD1, 6 bases. V was clipped by 6 bases and J by 4 bases, with 13 bases between them. The germline CDR1 and CDR2 sequences are LNHDA and SQIVND (reference sequence). The CDR3 has 15 residues. The CDR3, as DNA: TGTGCCAGTAGGAAGGGGGTTGCAGGGGCCAACGTCCTGACTTTC. Translating it yields CASRKGVAGANVLTF. Based on the CDR3 plus reference TRBV19 and TRBJ2-6, the full variable domain is DGGITQSPKYLFRKEGQNVTLSCEQNLNHDAMYWYRQDPGQGLRLIYYSQIVNDFQKGDIAEGYSVSREKKESFPLTVTSAQKNPTAFYLCASRKGVAGANVLTFGAGSRLTVL.

V is TRBV27 and J is TRBJ2-3; TRBD2 matches 8 bases. CDR1 and CDR2 from the germline V gene are MNHEY and SMNVEV (reference sequence). The CDR3 length is 15 residues. J lost 4 bases, V lost 7 bases, and 10 bases had no gene match. CDR3 loop: CASMTSASVADTQYF. Here the CDR3 DNA reads TGTGCCAGCATGACTAGCGCGAGCGTCGCAGATACGCAGTATTTT.

In its sample, this clone was seen once. The chain links TRBV6-4 to TRBJ2-2; D not certain. CDR1 is MRHNA and CDR2 is SNTAGT in the germline V gene. CDR3 length equals 13 residues. V was shortened by 0 bases and J by 4 bases, with 3 bases between the two germline ends. The CDR3 region is CASSDSLTGELFF. The DNA for the CDR3 is TGTGCCAGCAGTGACTCCCTCACCGGGGAGCTGTTTTTT.

The gene calls are TRBV2 and TRBJ2-1; D is perhaps TRBD2 (7 bases). Germline V gene lookup returns CDR1 SNHLY and CDR2 FYNNEI. This CDR3 region has 15 residues. With 7 bases removed from V and 0 bases from J, the gap between germline ends came to 13 bases. The CDR3 DNA is TGTGCCAGCATTAGGGGGGGATCCTCCTACAATGAGCAGTTCTTC. It specifies CASIRGGSSYNEQFF.

This chain connects TRBV27 to TRBJ2-1, with no clear D. Trimming pared 2 bases from V and 8 bases from J, leaving 7 bases between. Germline assignment: CDR1 MNHEY and CDR2 SMNVEV (reference sequence). The CDR3 length is 12 residues. Here the CDR3 DNA reads TGTGCCAGCAGTTTAAGAGAAGATGAGCAGTTCTTC. Residues: CASSLREDEQFF.

The chain couples TRBV5-1 to TRBJ2-1; D might be TRBD1 (5 bases). Trimming removed 0 bases at V and 2 bases at J, with 9 bases between. The CDR3 is 15 residues long. In germline, CDR1 is SGHRS, CDR2 YFSETQ. Here the CDR3 reads CASSLEGVPYNEQFF. The DNA for the CDR3 is TGCGCCAGCAGCTTGGAAGGGGTTCCCTACAATGAGCAGTTCTTC.